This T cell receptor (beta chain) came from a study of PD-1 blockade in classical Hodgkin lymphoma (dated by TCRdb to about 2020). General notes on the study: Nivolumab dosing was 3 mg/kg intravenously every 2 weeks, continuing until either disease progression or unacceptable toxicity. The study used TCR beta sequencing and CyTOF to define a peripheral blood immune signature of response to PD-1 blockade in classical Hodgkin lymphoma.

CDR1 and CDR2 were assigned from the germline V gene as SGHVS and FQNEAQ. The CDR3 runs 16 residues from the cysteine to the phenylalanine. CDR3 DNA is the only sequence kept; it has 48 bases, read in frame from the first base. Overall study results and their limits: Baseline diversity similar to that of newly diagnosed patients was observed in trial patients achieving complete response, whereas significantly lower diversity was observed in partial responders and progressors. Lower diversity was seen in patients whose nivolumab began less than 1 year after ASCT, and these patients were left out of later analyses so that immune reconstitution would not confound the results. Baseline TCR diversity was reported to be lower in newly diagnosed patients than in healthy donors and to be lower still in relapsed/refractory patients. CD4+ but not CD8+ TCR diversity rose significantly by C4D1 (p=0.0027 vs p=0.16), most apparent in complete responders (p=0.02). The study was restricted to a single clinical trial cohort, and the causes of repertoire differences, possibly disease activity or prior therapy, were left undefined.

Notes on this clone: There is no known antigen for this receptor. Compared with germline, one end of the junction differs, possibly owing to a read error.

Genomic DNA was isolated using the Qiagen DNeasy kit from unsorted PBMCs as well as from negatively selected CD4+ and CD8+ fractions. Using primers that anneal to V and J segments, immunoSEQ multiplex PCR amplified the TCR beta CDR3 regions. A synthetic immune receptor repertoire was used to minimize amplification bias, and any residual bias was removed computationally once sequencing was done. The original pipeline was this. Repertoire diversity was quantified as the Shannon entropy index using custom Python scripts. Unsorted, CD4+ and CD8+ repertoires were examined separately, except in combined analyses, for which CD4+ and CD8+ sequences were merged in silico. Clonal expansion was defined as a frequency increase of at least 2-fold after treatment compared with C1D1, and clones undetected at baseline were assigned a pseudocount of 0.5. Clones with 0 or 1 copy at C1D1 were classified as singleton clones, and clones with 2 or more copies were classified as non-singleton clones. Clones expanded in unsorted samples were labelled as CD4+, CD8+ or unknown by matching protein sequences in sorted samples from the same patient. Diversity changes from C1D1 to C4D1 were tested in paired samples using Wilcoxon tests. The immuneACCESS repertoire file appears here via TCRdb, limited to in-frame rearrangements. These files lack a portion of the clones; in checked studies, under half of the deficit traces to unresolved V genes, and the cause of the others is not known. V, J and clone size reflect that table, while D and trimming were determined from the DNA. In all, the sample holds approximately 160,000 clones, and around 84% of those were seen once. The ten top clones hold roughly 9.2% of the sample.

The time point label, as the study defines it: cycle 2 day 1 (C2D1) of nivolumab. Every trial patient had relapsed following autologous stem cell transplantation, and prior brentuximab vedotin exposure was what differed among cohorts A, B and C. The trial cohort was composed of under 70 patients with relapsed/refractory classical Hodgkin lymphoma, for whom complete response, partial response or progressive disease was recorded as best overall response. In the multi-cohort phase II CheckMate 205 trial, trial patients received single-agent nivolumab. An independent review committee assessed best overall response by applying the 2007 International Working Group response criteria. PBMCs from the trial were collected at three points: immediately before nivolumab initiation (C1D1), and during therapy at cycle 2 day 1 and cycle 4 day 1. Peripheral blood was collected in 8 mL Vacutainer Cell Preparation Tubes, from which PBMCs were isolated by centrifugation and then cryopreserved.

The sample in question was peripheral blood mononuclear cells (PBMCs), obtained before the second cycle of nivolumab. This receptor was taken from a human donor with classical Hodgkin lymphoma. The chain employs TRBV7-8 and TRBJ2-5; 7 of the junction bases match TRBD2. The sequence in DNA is TGTGCCAGCAGCTTAGCGCGGGCTAGCGGCCAAGGGACCCAGTACTTC. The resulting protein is CASSLARASGQGTQYF.